Each of the 32 T cell receptor beta chains below was sequenced from the same sample in a study of blood T cells in healthy people across ages (dated by TCRdb to the mid-2010s). Library method: 5' RACE. Instrument used: Illumina HiSeq 2500. A second about 7 to 12 cycle PCR used a sample-barcoded 5' primer and a J-beta primer mix. In TCRdb, the public reads were trimmed at Q25 with fastp and aligned with MiXCR, with productive beta chains retained. Every distinct CDR3 protein forms one entry, paired with its most common genes and DNA. Present in this sample are roughly 800,000 distinct CDR3 sequences, over 45% of which were seen just once. The ten largest clones add up to 20% to 25% of the sample. Material for sequencing was blood. The source of these receptors is a man in his thirties or forties in good health.

The table lists this clonotype with a few counts. The chain has TRBV29-1 and TRBJ2-7, with 7 positions matching TRBD2. This CDR3 comprises 15 residues. CDR1 is SQVTM and CDR2 is ANQGSEA in the germline V gene. Trimming at V came to 6 bases and at J to 5 bases, leaving 16 bases not matched to a gene. The CDR3 DNA is TGCAGCGTACGGAAAGGGGCGGGGGAAAACGACGAGCAGTACTTC. Protein sequence: CSVRKGAGENDEQYF.

This clonotype was picked up a small number of times. The V and J genes are TRBV20-1 and TRBJ2-7; 13 positions match TRBD2. The length of the CDR3 is 15 residues. Germline V gives CDR1 DFQATT, CDR2 SNEGSKA (reference sequence). J lost 2 bases, V lost 4 bases, and 5 bases had no gene match. CDR3 DNA sequence: TGCAGTGCTACCCACACTAGCGGGAGGGCCTACGAGCAGTACTTC. Translating it yields CSATHTSGRAYEQYF.

V is TRBV20-1 and J is TRBJ1-2; 8 bases line up with TRBD1. J gave up 4 bases and V 0 bases, and 1 base lay outside the gene matches. The CDR3 has 13 amino acids. CDR1 is DFQATT, CDR2 SNEGSKA, per germline (reference sequence). The CDR3 sequence is CSARETGAYGYTF. CDR3 DNA sequence: TGCAGTGCTAGAGAGACAGGGGCCTATGGCTACACCTTC.

J is TRBJ2-3 and V is TRBV21-1; the table's D call of TRBD2 was not tested on the DNA. TRBV21-1 is termed a pseudogene. The CDR3 extends over 15 amino acids. In nucleotides, the CDR3 is TGTGCCAGCAGCAAGGGTTGCGGGAGCACAGATACGCAGTATTTT. It specifies CASSKGCGSTDTQYF.

The genes are TRBV4-3 and TRBJ2-1; TRBD2 might be the D (6 bases). CDR1 is LGHNA and CDR2 is YSLEER in the germline V gene. The CDR3 consists of 12 residues. Trimming stripped 9 bases from V and 10 bases from J, with 16 bases between. The chain's CDR3 is CASGGLAGEQFF. The CDR3 nucleotides are TGCGCCAGTGGGGGGTTGGCGGGAGAGCAGTTCTTC.

This clonotype has just one count. The rearrangement links TRBV27 to TRBJ1-5; D possibly corresponds to TRBD1 (6 bases). Germline V CDR1 and CDR2: MNHEY, SMNVEV (reference sequence). This CDR3 contains 14 residues. V shed 4 bases and J shed 5 bases, with 12 bases lying between them. The CDR3 reads CASSSTGRHQPQHF. The CDR3 nucleotides are TGTGCCAGCAGTTCGACAGGTAGACATCAGCCCCAGCATTTT.

With respect to this clonotype: A much larger clone lies a single base off, so this may be a read error. The rearrangement uses TRBV7-2 and TRBJ2-5, with TRBD1 matching 8 bases. This CDR3 contains 16 residues. Germline CDR1 reads SGHTA; CDR2 reads FQGNSA. CDR3 residues: CACSWMESGGGETQYF. The CDR3 DNA reads as TGTGCCTGCAGCTGGATGGAATCAGGGGGCGGGGAGACCCAGTACTTC.

In its sample, this clonotype was seen a few times. J is TRBJ1-2 and V is TRBV20-1; D not resolved. The V and J ends lost 3 bases and 10 bases respectively, with 12 bases between them. The CDR3 runs 11 residues. CDR1 DFQATT and CDR2 SNEGSKA come from the germline V gene (reference sequence). CDR3 nucleotide sequence: TGCAGTGCTAGCCAGACGGATGCCTACACCTTC. It codes for CSASQTDAYTF.

This clonotype was counted between two and nine times. J is TRBJ2-1 and V is TRBV4-3; 8 positions agree with TRBD2. The CDR3 has 15 residues. V was pared by 3 bases and J by 8 bases, with 9 bases of the junction left unmatched. Looked up from germline, CDR1 is LGHNA and CDR2 is YSLEER. In DNA, the CDR3 is TGCGCCAGCAGCCATCGGGCATCGGGAGGGTATGAGCAGTTCTTC. Protein product: CASSHRASGGYEQFF.

The table lists this clonotype with many counts. The CDR3 DNA reads as TGTGCCATCAATGGACCCCCCGGGGGTGGCTACACCTTC. It translates to CAINGPPGGGYTF. This sequence joins TRBV10-3 and TRBJ1-2; weak D call: TRBD1 (5 bases). V lost 7 bases and J 7 bases, leaving 16 bases between the germline ends. The CDR3 extends over 13 amino acids. In germline, CDR1 is ENHRY, CDR2 SYGVKD.

The genes are TRBV7-9 and TRBJ1-1; D unresolved. The CDR3 covers 13 residues. CDR1 SEHNR and CDR2 FQNEAQ come from the germline V gene (reference sequence). The ends were cut back, 5 bases at V and 0 bases at J, with 7 bases in the middle. The CDR3 DNA sequence: TGTGCCAGCAGCGTAGATATGAACACTGAAGCTTTCTTT. Translation: CASSVDMNTEAFF.

V usage is TRBV7-2 and J usage is TRBJ2-7; D possibly corresponds to TRBD1 (6 bases). Germline V CDR1 and CDR2: SGHTA, FQGNSA. The CDR3 totals 15 residues. Trimming pared 1 base from V and 3 bases from J, leaving 13 bases between. The CDR3: CASSLGDTKLYEQYF. For the CDR3, the DNA is TGTGCCAGCAGCTTAGGGGACACAAAACTCTACGAGCAGTACTTC.

This clonotype has only one observation. The chain joins TRBV28 to TRBJ2-7; TRBD2 aligns across 9 bases. This CDR3 is 15 amino acids long. Germline values: CDR1 MDHEN, CDR2 SYDVKM. V shed 5 bases and J 2 bases; nucleotides not matched to a gene: 7. This CDR3 is CASSPLAGPAYEQYF. The CDR3 nucleotides are TGTGCCAGCAGTCCCCTAGCGGGACCAGCCTACGAGCAGTACTTC.

The CDR3 loop reads CSPTSAAYNEQFF. Written as DNA, the CDR3 is TGCAGTCCCACCAGCGCAGCTTACAATGAGCAGTTCTTC. This chain links TRBV20-1 with TRBJ2-1; D is uncertain. Trimming removed 8 bases at V and 4 bases at J, with 15 bases between. The CDR3 contains 13 residues. Germline assignment: CDR1 DFQATT and CDR2 SNEGSKA (reference sequence).

The genes are TRBV12-3 or TRBV12-4 and TRBJ2-5; TRBD1 matches 7 bases. The V and J ends lost 8 bases and 1 base, in that order; junction bases with no gene match: 1. The CDR3 runs to 12 residues. The chain's CDR3 is CASWDSQETQYF. The CDR3 bases are TGTGCCAGCTGGGACAGCCAAGAGACCCAGTACTTC.

V and J are TRBV20-1 and TRBJ1-5, with D possibly matching TRBD1 (5 bases). Germline V gene data show CDR1 as DFQATT and CDR2 as SNEGSKA (reference sequence). This CDR3 is built from 14 residues. V gave up 4 bases and J gave up 0 bases, with 10 bases separating them. The CDR3 here is CSAIWGNSNQPQHF. In DNA, the CDR3 is TGCAGTGCTATTTGGGGGAATAGCAATCAGCCCCAGCATTTT.

The sample holds many counts of this clonotype. For the CDR3, the DNA is TGTGCCAGTAACAAATACGAGCAGTACTTC. This gives the protein CASNKYEQYF. This sequence joins TRBV6-1 and TRBJ2-7; D gene uncertain. The CDR3 has 10 amino acids. Trimming took 9 bases from V and 4 from J, leaving 7 bases between them. Germline V gene data show CDR1 as MNHNS and CDR2 as SASEGT.

The genes are TRBV6-5 and TRBJ1-1; D not resolved. In germline, CDR1 is MNHEY, CDR2 SVGAGI. There are 16 residues in the CDR3. Trimming cost V 6 bases and J 4 bases, with 21 bases left between them. The CDR3, as DNA: TGTGCCAGCAGCCCCCGCACCGTTGGGAAGACCACTGAAGCTTTCTTT. It codes for CASSPRTVGKTTEAFF.

The chain recombines TRBV6-2 or TRBV6-3 with TRBJ2-5, with 11 bases identical to TRBD2. Germline V gene sequence: CDR1 MNHEY, CDR2 SVGEGT. The CDR3 is made up of 15 amino acids. The ends lost 7 bases at V and 6 bases at J; junction bases unmatched: 10. The CDR3 reads CASNDGTSGRQTQYF. The CDR3 nucleotides read TGTGCCAGCAACGACGGGACTAGCGGTAGACAGACCCAGTACTTC.

V and J are TRBV2 and TRBJ2-5; 7 bases fit TRBD2. With 4 bases clipped from V and 11 bases from J, the junction kept 10 bases outside the gene matches. The germline CDR1 and CDR2 sequences are SNHLY and FYNNEI. This CDR3 contains 13 residues. The CDR3 protein is CASSVDTGGEQYF. For the CDR3, the DNA is TGTGCCAGCAGTGTCGACACTGGGGGGGAGCAGTACTTC.

The V and J genes are TRBV20-1 and TRBJ2-1, with TRBD1 matching 8 bases. Germline V gene sequence: CDR1 DFQATT, CDR2 SNEGSKA (reference sequence). This CDR3 is 16 amino acids long. Unmatched junction bases numbered 20, after V lost 7 bases and J lost 9 bases. The CDR3 reads CSVPGSAGQVNREQFF. The DNA for the CDR3 is TGCAGTGTCCCGGGCTCGGCGGGACAGGTCAATCGTGAGCAGTTCTTC.

The chain has TRBV20-1 and TRBJ2-7; unclear D gene. The end of the DNA fits TRBJ2-5 better, so the J call may be wrong. The CDR3 contains 11 residues. Germline CDR1 is DFQATT and CDR2 is SNEGSKA (reference sequence). The CDR3 DNA follows: TGCAGTGCGAAAGGTGTGGAGACCCAGTACTTC. It yields the protein CSAKGVETQYF.

The chain employs TRBV7-2 and TRBJ2-2, with 7 bases aligning to TRBD1. Germline V gene lookup returns CDR1 SGHTA and CDR2 FQGNSA. V gave up 6 bases and J gave up 3 bases; unmatched junction bases: 7. The CDR3 is 15 amino acids. The CDR3 reads CASRVRQGDTGELFF. The DNA of the CDR3 is TGTGCCAGCAGGGTCCGGCAGGGGGACACCGGGGAGCTGTTTTTT.

The chain links TRBV11-2 to TRBJ2-3; tentative D call: TRBD1 (7 bases). From germline, CDR1 is SGHAT and CDR2 FQNNGV. The CDR3 loop spans 16 amino acids. V lost 1 base to trimming and J lost 5 bases, with 16 bases between them. CDR3 in DNA: TGTGCCAGCAGCTTAGGGGGAGGACAGGACGGAGATACGCAGTATTTT. Protein sequence: CASSLGGGQDGDTQYF. The whole variable domain, remainder taken from reference TRBV11-2 and TRBJ2-3, is EAGVAQSPRYKIIEKRQSVAFWCNPISGHATLYWYQQILGQGPKLLIQFQNNGVVDDSQLPKDRFSAERLKGVDSTLKIQPAKLEDSAVYLCASSLGGGQDGDTQYFGPGTRLTVL.

The gene calls are TRBV7-6 and TRBJ2-7; the D gene is possibly TRBD2 (6 bases). CDR3 size: 16 residues. Per germline, CDR1 SGHVS and CDR2 FNYEAQ. V dropped 1 base and J dropped 0 bases, with 13 bases sitting between them. This chain's CDR3 is CASSLEVSGVSYEQYF. In DNA, the CDR3 is TGTGCCAGCAGCTTAGAGGTTTCGGGAGTCTCCTACGAGCAGTACTTC.

The V call is TRBV15, the J call TRBJ1-4; D is possibly TRBD1 (5 bases). This CDR3 has 15 amino acids. Trimming took 0 bases from V and 8 from J, leaving 13 bases between them. Germline loops: CDR1 LNHNV, CDR2 YYDKDF (reference sequence). The CDR3 sequence: CATSRDPGGSEKLFF. The CDR3, as DNA: TGTGCCACCAGCAGAGATCCGGGGGGGAGCGAAAAACTGTTTTTT.

This chain joins TRBV29-1 and TRBJ2-7; 7 bases agree with TRBD1. From germline, CDR1 is SQVTM and CDR2 ANQGSEA. The length of the CDR3 is 12 residues. The CDR3 is CNVAITGAEQYF. The CDR3 region has the DNA TGCAACGTCGCTATAACAGGGGCCGAGCAGTACTTC.

This sequence joins TRBV20-1 and TRBJ2-4, with 8 bases identical to TRBD2. The CDR3 loop spans 14 amino acids. Germline CDR1 DFQATT, CDR2 SNEGSKA (reference sequence). V trimming: 1 base; J trimming: 3 bases; junction bases outside the gene matches: 2. The CDR3 nucleotides read TGCAGTGCTAGAGGGAGCGGGAGCAAAAACATTCAGTACTTC. It yields the protein CSARGSGSKNIQYF.

The V gene is TRBV29-1, the J gene TRBJ2-3; 9 nucleotides line up with TRBD1. The CDR3 runs 14 residues. J was trimmed by 0 bases and V by 7 bases; bases with no gene match: 5. The germline gives CDR1 SQVTM, CDR2 ANQGSEA. The DNA of the CDR3 is TGCAGCGACCGTGGGACAGGGAGCACAGATACGCAGTATTTT. Its protein product is CSDRGTGSTDTQYF.

The chain carries TRBV10-2 and TRBJ2-1, with TRBD2 matching over 9 bases. The CDR3 sequence is 15 residues long. CDR1 and CDR2 from the germline V gene are WSHSY and SAAADI. V gave up 6 bases and J gave up 4 bases; unmatched junction bases: 7. CDR3 DNA: TGCGCCAGCAGGGGGGTGGCGGGAGGGTACAATGAGCAGTTCTTC. It is translated as CASRGVAGGYNEQFF.

This clonotype was seen only a few times. The gene calls are TRBV4-1 and TRBJ1-2; 11 nucleotides match TRBD1. The junction had 8 bases not matched to a gene; V was cut back by 5 bases and J by 0 bases. Germline assignment: CDR1 MGHRA and CDR2 YSYEKL. This CDR3 is built from 17 residues. CDR3 sequence (DNA): TGCGCCAGCAGCTTTGGACAGGGGGCTGCTACTAACTATGGCTACACCTTC. Protein sequence: CASSFGQGAATNYGYTF.

The genes are TRBV10-3 and TRBJ1-2; TRBD1 is a possible D gene (6 bases). The CDR3 runs 16 residues. Looked up from germline, CDR1 is ENHRY and CDR2 is SYGVKD. Trimming removed 2 bases at V and 6 bases at J, with 19 bases between. The CDR3 DNA follows: TGTGCCATCAGTGAGCCGAGCCTCCGACAGGACCATGGCTACACCTTC. Translation: CAISEPSLRQDHGYTF.